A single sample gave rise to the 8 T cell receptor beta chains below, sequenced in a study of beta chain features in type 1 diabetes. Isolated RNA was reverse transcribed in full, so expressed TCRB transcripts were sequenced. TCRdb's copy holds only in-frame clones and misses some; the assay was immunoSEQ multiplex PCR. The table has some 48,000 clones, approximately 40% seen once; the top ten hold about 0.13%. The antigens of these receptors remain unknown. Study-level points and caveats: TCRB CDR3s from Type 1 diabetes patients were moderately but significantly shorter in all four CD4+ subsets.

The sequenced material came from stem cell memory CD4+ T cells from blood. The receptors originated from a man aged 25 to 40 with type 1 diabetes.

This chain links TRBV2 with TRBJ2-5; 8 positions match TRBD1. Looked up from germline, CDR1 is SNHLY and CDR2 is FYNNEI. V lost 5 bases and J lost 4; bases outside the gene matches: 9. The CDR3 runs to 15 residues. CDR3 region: CASSRPAGGRETQYF. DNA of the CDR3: TGTGCCAGCAGTCGCCCCGCAGGGGGCAGAGAGACCCAGTACTTC.

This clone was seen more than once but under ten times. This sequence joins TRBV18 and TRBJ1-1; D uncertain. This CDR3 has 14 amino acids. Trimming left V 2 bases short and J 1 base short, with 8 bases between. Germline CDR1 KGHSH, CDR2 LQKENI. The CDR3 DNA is TGTGCCAGCTCACCAAATCCAGGGAACACTGAAGCTTTCTTT. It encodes CASSPNPGNTEAFF.

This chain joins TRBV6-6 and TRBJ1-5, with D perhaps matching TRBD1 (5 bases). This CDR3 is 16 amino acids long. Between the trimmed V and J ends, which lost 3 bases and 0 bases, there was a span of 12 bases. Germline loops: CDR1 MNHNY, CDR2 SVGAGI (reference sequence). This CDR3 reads CASSYLGPYSNQPQHF. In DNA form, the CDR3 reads TGTGCCAGCAGTTATCTGGGGCCATATAGCAATCAGCCCCAGCATTTT.

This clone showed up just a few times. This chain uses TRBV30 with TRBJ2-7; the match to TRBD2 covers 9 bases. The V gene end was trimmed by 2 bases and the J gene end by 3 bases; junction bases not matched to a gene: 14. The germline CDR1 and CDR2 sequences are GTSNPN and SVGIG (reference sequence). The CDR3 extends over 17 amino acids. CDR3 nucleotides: TGTGCCTGGAGTCCGGGGCGGGAGGGCCGTAGACTCTACGAGCAGTACTTC. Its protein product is CAWSPGREGRRLYEQYF.

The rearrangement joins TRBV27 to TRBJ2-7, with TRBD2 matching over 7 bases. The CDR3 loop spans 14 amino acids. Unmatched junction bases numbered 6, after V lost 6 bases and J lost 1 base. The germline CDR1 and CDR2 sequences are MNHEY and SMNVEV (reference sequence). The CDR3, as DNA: TGTGCCAGCAGCCCAAGCGGGAATTCCTACGAGCAGTACTTC. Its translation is CASSPSGNSYEQYF.

CDR3 region: CASSFADYGYTF. DNA of the CDR3: TGTGCCAGCAGTTTTGCGGACTATGGCTACACCTTC. The chain is built from TRBV28 and TRBJ1-2; no clear D gene. The germline gives CDR1 MDHEN, CDR2 SYDVKM. CDR3 size: 12 residues. The germline V and J ends were trimmed by 3 bases and 3 bases, with 5 bases remaining between them.

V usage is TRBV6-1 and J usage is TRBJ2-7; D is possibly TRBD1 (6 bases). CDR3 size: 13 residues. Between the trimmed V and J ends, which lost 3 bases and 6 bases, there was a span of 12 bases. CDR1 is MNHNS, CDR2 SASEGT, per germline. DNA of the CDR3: TGTGCCAGCAGTGAGCACAGGGACGGCGAGCAGTACTTC. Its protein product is CASSEHRDGEQYF.

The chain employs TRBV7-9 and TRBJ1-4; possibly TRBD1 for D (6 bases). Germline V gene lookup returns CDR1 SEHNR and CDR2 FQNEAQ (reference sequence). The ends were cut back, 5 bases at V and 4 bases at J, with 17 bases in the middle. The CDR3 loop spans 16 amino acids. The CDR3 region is CASSLYSGAGNEKLFF. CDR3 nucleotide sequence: TGTGCCAGCAGCCTGTATTCAGGGGCGGGTAATGAAAAACTGTTTTTT. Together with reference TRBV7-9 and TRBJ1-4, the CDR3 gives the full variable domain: DTGVSQNPRHKITKRGQNVTFRCDPISEHNRLYWYRQTLGQGPEFLTYFQNEAQLEKSRLLSDRFSAERPKGSFSTLEIQRTEQGDSAMYLCASSLYSGAGNEKLFFGSGTQLSVL.